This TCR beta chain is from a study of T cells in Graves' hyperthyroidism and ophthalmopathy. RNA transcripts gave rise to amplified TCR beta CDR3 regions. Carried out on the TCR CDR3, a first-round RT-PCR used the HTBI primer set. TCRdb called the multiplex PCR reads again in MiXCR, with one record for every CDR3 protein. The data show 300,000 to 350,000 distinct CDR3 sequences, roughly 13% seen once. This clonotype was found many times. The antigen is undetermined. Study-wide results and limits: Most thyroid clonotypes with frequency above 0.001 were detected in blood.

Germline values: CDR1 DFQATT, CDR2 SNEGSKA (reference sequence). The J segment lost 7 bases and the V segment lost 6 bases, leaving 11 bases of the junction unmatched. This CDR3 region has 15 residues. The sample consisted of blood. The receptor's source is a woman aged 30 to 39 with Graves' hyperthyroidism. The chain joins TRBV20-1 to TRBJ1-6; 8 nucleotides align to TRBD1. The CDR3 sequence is CSARAPTGGNSPLHF. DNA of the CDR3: TGCAGTGCCCGGGCGCCAACAGGGGGAAATTCACCCCTCCACTTT.